The present T cell receptor (beta chain) was sequenced within a study of T cell responses to AZD1222 COVID-19 vaccine. Worth noting for this clone: Its antigen is still unknown. Sequence at one end of the junction differs from germline and may be a read error.

Analyses pooled second doses at about 4 or about 12 weeks. The CDR3 extends over 13 amino acids. CDR1 and CDR2 from the germline V gene are ENHRY and SYGVKD. The study, taken as a whole, reports: At baseline, seropositivity was found in only six or seven AZD1222 recipients. Spike-specific TCRs gained breadth and depth after people received two AZD1222 doses.

Some clones are missing from TCRdb's copy, which holds only in-frame ones; the method was immunoSEQ multiplex PCR. Of about 45,000 clones listed, about 90% are singletons. J is TRBJ2-7 and V is TRBV10-3; TRBD1 is a possible D gene (6 bases). The origin of this receptor is an adult who received the AZD1222 COVID-19 vaccine. The sample in question was peripheral blood, obtained 28 days after the second AZD1222 dose. The CDR3 loop is CVISPGTIYEQYF. As DNA, the CDR3 is TGTGTCATCAGCCCCGGGACAATCTACGAGCAGTACTTC.